This is a list of T cell receptor beta chains from one sample in a study of blood T cell repertoires in COVID-19. The method was immunoSEQ multiplex PCR; TCRdb's version includes in-frame clones alone and lacks a portion of them. Of more than 85,000 clones in the sample, under 90% were seen once. Material for sequencing was peripheral blood. The receptors derive from a human donor in a cohort sampled during active COVID-19. CDR3s include the opening cysteine and the closing phenylalanine or tryptophan. D genes are given only for firm matches. Clone size is shown for a subset of rows, as once, few, many or a class of expanded clone.

d_call: -
clone_size: -
v_call: TRBV7-9
cdr3_length: 15
j_call: TRBJ1-4
cdr3_nt: TGTGCCAGCAGCTTAGTGTTCGGTAGTAATGAAAAACTGTTTTTT
cdr3_aa: CASSLVFGSNEKLFF

d_call: -
clone_size: once
v_call: TRBV24-1
cdr3_length: 13
j_call: TRBJ2-5
cdr3_nt: TGTGCCACCAGTGTCGGGAATGTTGAGACCCAGTACTTC
cdr3_aa: CATSVGNVETQYF

d_call: TRBD1
clone_size: once
v_call: TRBV10-3
cdr3_length: 15
j_call: TRBJ2-7
cdr3_nt: TGTGCCATCAACACGCCGTCGACAGGGCACTACGAGCAGTACTTC
cdr3_aa: CAINTPSTGHYEQYF

d_call: TRBD2
clone_size: -
v_call: TRBV3-1/TRBV3-2
cdr3_length: 13
j_call: TRBJ2-3
cdr3_nt: TGTGCCAGCAGCCAAGGACTAGCGAATACGCAGTATTTT
cdr3_aa: CASSQGLANTQYF

d_call: TRBD1
clone_size: -
v_call: TRBV10-3
cdr3_length: 13
j_call: TRBJ1-1
cdr3_nt: TGTGCCATCAGCCTTAATCAGGGGGCTGAAGCTTTCTTT
cdr3_aa: CAISLNQGAEAFF

d_call: TRBD1
clone_size: -
v_call: TRBV3-1/TRBV3-2
cdr3_length: 15
j_call: TRBJ1-1
cdr3_nt: TGTGCCAGCAGCTCAAGGTGGGGACAGGGCACTGAAGCTTTCTTT
cdr3_aa: CASSSRWGQGTEAFF

d_call: TRBD2
clone_size: -
v_call: TRBV3-1/TRBV3-2
cdr3_length: 15
j_call: TRBJ2-7
cdr3_nt: TGTGCCAGCAGCCAAGCAAGGACTAGCGGATACGAGCAGTACTTC
cdr3_aa: CASSQARTSGYEQYF

d_call: TRBD1
clone_size: -
v_call: TRBV3-1/TRBV3-2
cdr3_length: 17
j_call: TRBJ1-2
cdr3_nt: TGTGCCAGCAGCCAAACGACAGGGGGGACAGCTAACTATGGCTACACCTTC
cdr3_aa: CASSQTTGGTANYGYTF

d_call: TRBD2
clone_size: few
v_call: TRBV14
cdr3_length: 20
j_call: TRBJ2-5
cdr3_nt: TGTGCCAGCAGCCCGAAAGTTGGCGGGAGAGATGGGGTGTACCAAGAGACCCAGTACTTC
cdr3_aa: CASSPKVGGRDGVYQETQYF

d_call: TRBD2
clone_size: -
v_call: TRBV29-1
cdr3_length: 14
j_call: TRBJ2-7
cdr3_nt: TGCAGCGTTACTCGGAGCGGGGGGTTGTACGAGCAGTACTTC
cdr3_aa: CSVTRSGGLYEQYF

d_call: -
clone_size: -
v_call: TRBV24-1
cdr3_length: 16
j_call: TRBJ2-1
cdr3_nt: TGTGCCACCAGTGATGCAGGGGCGTCCCTCCCCGATGAGCAGTTCTTC
cdr3_aa: CATSDAGASLPDEQFF

d_call: -
clone_size: -
v_call: TRBV20-1
cdr3_length: 15
j_call: TRBJ1-1
cdr3_nt: TGCAGTGCTAGTGAACTCCCGGGGACTCGGACTGAAGCTTTCTTT
cdr3_aa: CSASELPGTRTEAFF

d_call: -
clone_size: -
v_call: TRBV9
cdr3_length: 13
j_call: TRBJ1-2
cdr3_nt: TGTGCCAGCAGCGTAAACAGCAACTATGGCTACACCTTC
cdr3_aa: CASSVNSNYGYTF

d_call: TRBD1
clone_size: -
v_call: TRBV5-1
cdr3_length: 17
j_call: TRBJ1-5
cdr3_nt: TGCGCCAGCAGCTTCTACGGGACAGGGGATACCAATCAGCCCCAGCATTTT
cdr3_aa: CASSFYGTGDTNQPQHF

d_call: -
clone_size: -
v_call: TRBV12-2
cdr3_length: 17
j_call: TRBJ2-7
cdr3_nt: TGTGCAAGTCGCTTATTCCATAAGCGGGGGGATTCCTACGAGCAGTACTTC
cdr3_aa: CASRLFHKRGDSYEQYF

d_call: -
clone_size: once
v_call: TRBV6-5
cdr3_length: 14
j_call: TRBJ1-5
cdr3_nt: TGTGCCAGCAAGTTTACAGGGATCAATCAGCCCCAGCATTTT
cdr3_aa: CASKFTGINQPQHF

d_call: TRBD2
clone_size: -
v_call: TRBV28
cdr3_length: 17
j_call: TRBJ2-3
cdr3_nt: TGTGCCAGCAGTTTATCGGCTAGCGGGAGTAACACAGATACGCAGTATTTT
cdr3_aa: CASSLSASGSNTDTQYF

d_call: -
clone_size: -
v_call: TRBV10-1
cdr3_length: 14
j_call: TRBJ1-1
cdr3_nt: TGCGCCACTACGGACAGTTCCCGGAACACTGAAGCTTTCTTT
cdr3_aa: CATTDSSRNTEAFF

d_call: TRBD1
clone_size: once
v_call: TRBV7-2
cdr3_length: 16
j_call: TRBJ1-4
cdr3_nt: TGTGCCAGCAGCCACCAGAGGGACAGGAGAAGGGAAAAACTGTTTTTT
cdr3_aa: CASSHQRDRRREKLFF

d_call: -
clone_size: once
v_call: TRBV25-1
cdr3_length: 13
j_call: TRBJ1-1
cdr3_nt: TGTGCCACAACTCTGAGGCTAGGCACTGAAGCTTTCTTT
cdr3_aa: CATTLRLGTEAFF

d_call: TRBD1
clone_size: -
v_call: TRBV18
cdr3_length: 15
j_call: TRBJ1-5
cdr3_nt: TGTGCCAGCTCACCCGCCGACAGGGGCAATCAGCCCCAGCATTTT
cdr3_aa: CASSPADRGNQPQHF

d_call: TRBD2
clone_size: -
v_call: TRBV27
cdr3_length: 17
j_call: TRBJ2-2
cdr3_nt: TGTGCCAGCAGTTTATTTGGCGGGAGGGCGAACACCGGGGAGCTGTTTTTT
cdr3_aa: CASSLFGGRANTGELFF

d_call: -
clone_size: once
v_call: TRBV7-8
cdr3_length: 17
j_call: TRBJ1-3
cdr3_nt: TGTGCCAGCAGTCCCTGGCCAGGAAGCTTATCAGGAAACACCATATATTTT
cdr3_aa: CASSPWPGSLSGNTIYF

d_call: -
clone_size: -
v_call: TRBV3-1/TRBV3-2
cdr3_length: 16
j_call: TRBJ2-6
cdr3_nt: TGTGCCAGCAGCCAAGCAGGGAACTCTGGGGCCAACGTCCTGACTTTC
cdr3_aa: CASSQAGNSGANVLTF

d_call: TRBD2
clone_size: -
v_call: TRBV19
cdr3_length: 17
j_call: TRBJ2-7
cdr3_nt: TGTGCCAGCACCAAAGAGGGAGCGGGAGCTTACGGACGAGAGCAGTACTTC
cdr3_aa: CASTKEGAGAYGREQYF

d_call: TRBD1
clone_size: -
v_call: TRBV28
cdr3_length: 14
j_call: TRBJ2-7
cdr3_nt: TGTGCCAGCAGTTCAGGGACAGTCCCTTACGAGCAGTACTTC
cdr3_aa: CASSSGTVPYEQYF

d_call: -
clone_size: -
v_call: TRBV2
cdr3_length: 15
j_call: TRBJ1-5
cdr3_nt: TGTGCCAGCAGGAAAGAGGGGGGGTGGGATCAGCCCCAGCATTTT
cdr3_aa: CASRKEGGWDQPQHF

d_call: TRBD1
clone_size: -
v_call: TRBV15
cdr3_length: 15
j_call: TRBJ2-7
cdr3_nt: TGTGCCACCAACCAAGGAACAGGGGGCGCTTCCGAGCAGTACTTC
cdr3_aa: CATNQGTGGASEQYF

d_call: -
clone_size: -
v_call: TRBV27
cdr3_length: 15
j_call: TRBJ1-6
cdr3_nt: TGTGCCAGCAGTGGTAACAGACCTGGAGGTTCACCCCTCCACTTT
cdr3_aa: CASSGNRPGGSPLHF

d_call: TRBD2
clone_size: once
v_call: TRBV28
cdr3_length: 16
j_call: TRBJ2-1
cdr3_nt: TGTGCCAGCAGTTTATTTGGGACTAGCGGATACAATGAGCAGTTCTTC
cdr3_aa: CASSLFGTSGYNEQFF

d_call: TRBD2
clone_size: -
v_call: TRBV6-2/TRBV6-3
cdr3_length: 16
j_call: TRBJ2-7
cdr3_nt: TGTGCCAGCAGCCCTGGCGGAGCGGGAAGATTCCACGAGCAGTACTTC
cdr3_aa: CASSPGGAGRFHEQYF

d_call: TRBD1
clone_size: few
v_call: TRBV19
cdr3_length: 15
j_call: TRBJ2-2
cdr3_nt: TGTGCCAGTTCAACGACAGGGATAGGCACCGGGGAGCTGTTTTTT
cdr3_aa: CASSTTGIGTGELFF

d_call: -
clone_size: -
v_call: TRBV21-1
cdr3_length: 20
j_call: TRBJ2-2
cdr3_nt: TGTGCCAGCCCGGGCCAATCCGGGACAGGCCATCTGGGGGGCACCGGGGAGCTGTTTTTT
cdr3_aa: CASPGQSGTGHLGGTGELFF

d_call: TRBD1
clone_size: -
v_call: TRBV6-5
cdr3_length: 15
j_call: TRBJ1-5
cdr3_nt: TGTGCCAGCAGGAAGGACAGGTCCGAAAATCAGCCCCAGCATTTT
cdr3_aa: CASRKDRSENQPQHF

d_call: -
clone_size: -
v_call: TRBV3-1/TRBV3-2
cdr3_length: 13
j_call: TRBJ2-7
cdr3_nt: TGTGCCAGCAGCCAAGAACAGGGTTACGAGCAGTACTTC
cdr3_aa: CASSQEQGYEQYF

d_call: -
clone_size: few
v_call: TRBV6-5
cdr3_length: 15
j_call: TRBJ2-7
cdr3_nt: TGTGCCAGCAGGCCCTCGGGGGACGGGTCAATAGGGCAGTACTTC
cdr3_aa: CASRPSGDGSIGQYF

d_call: TRBD2
clone_size: few
v_call: TRBV6-5
cdr3_length: 15
j_call: TRBJ2-5
cdr3_nt: TGTGCCAGCAGTTACTCTAGCGGGGGGATTGAGACCCAGTACTTC
cdr3_aa: CASSYSSGGIETQYF